This TCR beta chain is drawn from a study of PD-L1 blockade in urothelial cancer. Study-wide background: Atezolizumab therapy began for patients in about 2014, dosed at 1,200 mg intravenously every 3 weeks. The number of prior chemotherapy regimens per patient was 0 to 3. A median of approximately 140,000 T cells was found in the blood samples.

Assay: immunoSEQ multiplex PCR; the TCRdb copy retains only in-frame clones and omits some. The table includes 85,000 to 95,000 clones, about 90% detected once. This CDR3 contains 13 residues. Trimming at V came to 5 bases and at J to 6 bases, leaving 8 bases not matched to a gene. CDR1 is SGHDT and CDR2 is YYEEEE in the germline V gene. This sample's time point: pretreatment peripheral blood. Sample contribution per patient ranged from 1 to 8, covering pretreatment and on-treatment. The sequences come from PBMCs, collected around atezolizumab (anti-PD-L1) treatment. The TCR originated in a man between 60 and 75 years old with urothelial cancer. V gene TRBV5-6 combines with J gene TRBJ2-7, with 7 bases lining up with TRBD1. Here the CDR3 DNA reads TGTGCCAGCAGTTGGGGACAGCCGGGCGAGCAGTACTTC. Amino acids: CASSWGQPGEQYF. Drawing the rest from reference TRBV5-6 and TRBJ2-7, the complete variable domain is DAGVTQSPTHLIKTRGQQVTLRCSPKSGHDTVSWYQQALGQGPQFIFQYYEEEERQRGNFPDRFSGHQFPNYSSELNVNALLLGDSALYLCASSWGQPGEQYFGPGTRLTVT.